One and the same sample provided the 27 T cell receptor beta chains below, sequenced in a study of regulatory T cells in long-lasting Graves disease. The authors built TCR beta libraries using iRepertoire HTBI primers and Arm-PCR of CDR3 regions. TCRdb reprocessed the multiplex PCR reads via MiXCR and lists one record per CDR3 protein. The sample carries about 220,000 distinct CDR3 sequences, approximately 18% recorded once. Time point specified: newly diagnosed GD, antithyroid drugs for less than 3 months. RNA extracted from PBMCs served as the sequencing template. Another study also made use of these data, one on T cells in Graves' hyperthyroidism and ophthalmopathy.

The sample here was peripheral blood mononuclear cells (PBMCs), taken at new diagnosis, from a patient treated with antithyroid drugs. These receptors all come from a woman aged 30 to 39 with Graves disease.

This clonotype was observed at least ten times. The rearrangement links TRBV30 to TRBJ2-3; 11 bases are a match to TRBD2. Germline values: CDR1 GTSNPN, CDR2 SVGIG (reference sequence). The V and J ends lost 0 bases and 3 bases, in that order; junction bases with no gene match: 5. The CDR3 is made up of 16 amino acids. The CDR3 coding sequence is TGTGCCTGGAGTGTACTAGCGGGAGTGGGGACAGATACGCAGTATTTT. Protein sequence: CAWSVLAGVGTDTQYF.

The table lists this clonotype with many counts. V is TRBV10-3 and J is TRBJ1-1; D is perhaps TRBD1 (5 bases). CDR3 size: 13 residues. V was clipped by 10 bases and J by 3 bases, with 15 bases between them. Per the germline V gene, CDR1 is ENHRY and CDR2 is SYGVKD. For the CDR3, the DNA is TGTGCCACCGGGACGTTGGCCGACACTGAAGCTTTCTTT. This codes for CATGTLADTEAFF.

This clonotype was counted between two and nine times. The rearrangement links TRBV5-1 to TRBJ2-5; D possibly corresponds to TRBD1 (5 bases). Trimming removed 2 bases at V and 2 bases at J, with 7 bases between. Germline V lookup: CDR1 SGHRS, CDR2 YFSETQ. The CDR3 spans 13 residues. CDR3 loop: CASSFDSQETQYF. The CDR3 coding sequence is TGCGCCAGCAGCTTTGACAGTCAAGAGACCCAGTACTTC.

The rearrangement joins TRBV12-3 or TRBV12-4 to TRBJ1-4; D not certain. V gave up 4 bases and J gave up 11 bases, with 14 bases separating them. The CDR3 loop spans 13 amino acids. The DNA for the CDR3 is TGTGCCAGCAGTTGCCAGAGTTGGGAGAAACTGTTTTTT. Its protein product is CASSCQSWEKLFF.

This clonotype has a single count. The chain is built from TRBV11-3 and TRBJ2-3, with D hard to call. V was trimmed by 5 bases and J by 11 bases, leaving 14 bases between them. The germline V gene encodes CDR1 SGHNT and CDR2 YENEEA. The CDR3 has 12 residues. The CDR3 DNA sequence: TGTGCCAGCAGCCCAGCCAAGTTAGAGCAGTATTTT. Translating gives CASSPAKLEQYF.

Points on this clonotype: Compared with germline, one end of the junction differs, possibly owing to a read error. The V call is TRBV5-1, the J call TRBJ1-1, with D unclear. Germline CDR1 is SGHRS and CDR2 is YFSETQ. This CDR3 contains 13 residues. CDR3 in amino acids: CASSLGRGTGAFF. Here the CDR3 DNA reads TGCGCCAGCAGCTTGGGAAGAGGCACTGGAGCTTTCTTT. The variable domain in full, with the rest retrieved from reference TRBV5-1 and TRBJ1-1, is KAGVTQTPRYLIKTRGQQVTLSCSPISGHRSVSWYQQTPGQGLQFLFEYFSETQRNKGNFPGRFSGRQFSNSRSEMNVSTLELGDSALYLCASSLGRGTGAFFGQGTRLTVV.

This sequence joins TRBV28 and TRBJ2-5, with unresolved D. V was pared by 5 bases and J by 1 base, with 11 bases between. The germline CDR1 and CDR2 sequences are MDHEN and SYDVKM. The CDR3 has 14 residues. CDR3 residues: CASSRSGSQETQYF. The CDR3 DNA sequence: TGTGCCAGCAGTCGTTCGGGTAGCCAAGAGACCCAGTACTTC.

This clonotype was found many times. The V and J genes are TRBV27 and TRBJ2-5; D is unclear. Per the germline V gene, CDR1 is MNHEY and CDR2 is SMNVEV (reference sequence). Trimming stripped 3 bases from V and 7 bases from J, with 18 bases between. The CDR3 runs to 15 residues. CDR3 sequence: CASSFHWTSRWTQYF. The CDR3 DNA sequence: TGTGCCAGCAGTTTCCATTGGACCAGCAGGTGGACCCAGTACTTC.

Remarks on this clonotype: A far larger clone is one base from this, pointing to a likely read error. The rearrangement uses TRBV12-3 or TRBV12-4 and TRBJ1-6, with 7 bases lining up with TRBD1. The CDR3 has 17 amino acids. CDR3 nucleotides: TGTGTCAGCAGTTTAGGGACAGTTAATCTTCTATGGTCACCCCTCCACTTT. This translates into CVSSLGTVNLLWSPLHF.

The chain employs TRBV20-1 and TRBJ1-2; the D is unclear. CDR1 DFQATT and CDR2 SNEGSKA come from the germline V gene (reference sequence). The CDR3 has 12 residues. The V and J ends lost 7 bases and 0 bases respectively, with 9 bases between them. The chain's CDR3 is CSVGLTNYGYTF. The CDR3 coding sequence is TGCAGTGTTGGACTCACTAACTATGGCTACACCTTC.

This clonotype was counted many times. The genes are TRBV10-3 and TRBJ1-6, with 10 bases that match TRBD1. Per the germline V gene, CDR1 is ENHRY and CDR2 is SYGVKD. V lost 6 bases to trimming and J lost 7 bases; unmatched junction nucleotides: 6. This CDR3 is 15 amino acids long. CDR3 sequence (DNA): TGTGCCATCAGGGGGGACAGGGGTGAGAATTCACCCCTCCACTTT. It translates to CAIRGDRGENSPLHF.

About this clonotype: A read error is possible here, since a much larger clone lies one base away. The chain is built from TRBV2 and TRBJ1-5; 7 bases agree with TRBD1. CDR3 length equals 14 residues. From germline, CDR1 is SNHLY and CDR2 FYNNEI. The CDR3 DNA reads TGTGCCAGCAGTGAACCCAGGGGGAATCACCCCCAGCATTTT. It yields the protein CASSEPRGNHPQHF. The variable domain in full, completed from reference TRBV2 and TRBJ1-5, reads EPEVTQTPSHQVTQMGQEVILRCVPISNHLYFYWYRQILGQKVEFLVSFYNNEISEKSEIFDDQFSVERPDGSNFTLKIRSTKLEDSAMYFCASSEPRGNHPQHFGDGTRLSIL.

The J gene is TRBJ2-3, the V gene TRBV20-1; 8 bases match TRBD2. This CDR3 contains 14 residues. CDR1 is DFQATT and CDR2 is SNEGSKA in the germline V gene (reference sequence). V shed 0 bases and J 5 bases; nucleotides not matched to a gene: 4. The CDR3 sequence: CSARDTAGGDTQYF. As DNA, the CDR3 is TGCAGTGCTAGAGATACCGCGGGAGGAGATACGCAGTATTTT.

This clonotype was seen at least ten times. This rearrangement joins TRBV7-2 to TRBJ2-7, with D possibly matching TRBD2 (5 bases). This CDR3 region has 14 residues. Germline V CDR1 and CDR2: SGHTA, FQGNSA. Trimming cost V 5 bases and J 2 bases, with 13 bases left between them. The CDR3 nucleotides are TGTGCCAGCAGCAAGCAAGGAGGCCCCTACGAGCAGTACTTC. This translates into CASSKQGGPYEQYF.

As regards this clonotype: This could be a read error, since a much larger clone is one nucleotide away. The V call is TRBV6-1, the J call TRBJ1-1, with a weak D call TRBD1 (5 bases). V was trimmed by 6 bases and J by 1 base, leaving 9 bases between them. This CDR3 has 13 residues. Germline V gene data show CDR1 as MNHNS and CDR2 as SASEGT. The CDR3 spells CASRETENTEAFF. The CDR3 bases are TGTGCCAGCAGAGAGACAGAGAACACTGAAGCTTTCTTT.

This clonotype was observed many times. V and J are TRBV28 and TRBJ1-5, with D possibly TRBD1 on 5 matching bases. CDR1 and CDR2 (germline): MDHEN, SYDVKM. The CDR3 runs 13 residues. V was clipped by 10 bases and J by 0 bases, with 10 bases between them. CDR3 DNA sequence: TGTGCCACCGGCAGGGATAGCAATCAGCCCCAGCATTTT. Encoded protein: CATGRDSNQPQHF. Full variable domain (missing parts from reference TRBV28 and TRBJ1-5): DVKVTQSSRYLVKRTGEKVFLECVQDMDHENMFWYRQDPGLGLRLIYFSYDVKMKEKGDIPEGYSVSREKKERFSLILESASTNQTSMYLCATGRDSNQPQHFGDGTRLSIL.

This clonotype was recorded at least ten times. CDR3 in amino acids: CASSLRGRERETQYF. In nucleotides, the CDR3 is TGTGCCAGCAGTCTCCGCGGGCGAGAAAGAGAGACCCAGTACTTC. J is TRBJ2-5 and V is TRBV27, with D perhaps TRBD2 (5 bases). The V gene's germline CDR1 is MNHEY and CDR2 SMNVEV (reference sequence). This CDR3 comprises 15 residues. V was clipped by 5 bases and J by 4 bases, with 17 bases between them.

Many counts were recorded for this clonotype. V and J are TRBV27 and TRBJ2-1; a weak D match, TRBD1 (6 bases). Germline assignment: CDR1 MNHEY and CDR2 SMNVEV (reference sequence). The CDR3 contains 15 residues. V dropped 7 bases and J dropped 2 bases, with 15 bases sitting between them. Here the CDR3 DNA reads TGTGCCAGCACTAGAGGGGCAGGGGCCTACAATGAGCAGTTCTTC. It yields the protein CASTRGAGAYNEQFF.

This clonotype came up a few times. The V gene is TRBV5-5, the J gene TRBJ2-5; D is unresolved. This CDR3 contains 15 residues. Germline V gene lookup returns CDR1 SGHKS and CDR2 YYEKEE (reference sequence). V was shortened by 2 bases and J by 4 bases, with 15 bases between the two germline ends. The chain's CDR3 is CASSFFSAERETQYF. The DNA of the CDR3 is TGTGCCAGCAGCTTTTTCTCCGCGGAACGAGAGACCCAGTACTTC.

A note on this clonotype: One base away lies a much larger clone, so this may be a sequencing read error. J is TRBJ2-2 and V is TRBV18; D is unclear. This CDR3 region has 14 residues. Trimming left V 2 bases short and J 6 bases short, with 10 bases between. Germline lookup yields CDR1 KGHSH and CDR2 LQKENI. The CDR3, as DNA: TGTGCCAGCTCACCAGCGGTGGTCCCCGGGGAGCTGTTTTTT. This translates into CASSPAVVPGELFF.

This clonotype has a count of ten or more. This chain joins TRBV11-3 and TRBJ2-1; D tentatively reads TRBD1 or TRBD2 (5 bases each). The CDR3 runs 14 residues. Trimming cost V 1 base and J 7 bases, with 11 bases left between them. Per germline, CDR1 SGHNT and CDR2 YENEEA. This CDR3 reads CASSLGAGRNEQFF. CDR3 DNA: TGTGCCAGCAGCTTAGGCGCAGGGAGAAATGAGCAGTTCTTC.

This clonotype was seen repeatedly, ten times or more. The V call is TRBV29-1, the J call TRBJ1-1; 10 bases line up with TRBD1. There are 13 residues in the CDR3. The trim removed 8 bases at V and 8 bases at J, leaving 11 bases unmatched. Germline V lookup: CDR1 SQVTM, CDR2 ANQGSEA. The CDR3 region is CSPRPRDRGEAFF. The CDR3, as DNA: TGCAGCCCCCGCCCCCGGGACAGGGGAGAAGCTTTCTTT.

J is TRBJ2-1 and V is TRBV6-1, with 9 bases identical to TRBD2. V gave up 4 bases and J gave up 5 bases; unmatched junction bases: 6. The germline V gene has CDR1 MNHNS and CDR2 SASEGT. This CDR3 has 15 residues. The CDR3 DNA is TGTGCCAGCAGTGGAAGCGGGGGGAGGAACAATGAGCAGTTCTTC. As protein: CASSGSGGRNNEQFF.

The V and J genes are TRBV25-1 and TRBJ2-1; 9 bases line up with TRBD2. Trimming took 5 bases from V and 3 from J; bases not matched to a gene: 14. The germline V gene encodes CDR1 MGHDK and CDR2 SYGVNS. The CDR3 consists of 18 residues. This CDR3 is CASSIVSGGRCFYNEQFF. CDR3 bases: TGTGCCAGCAGTATCGTTAGCGGGGGCCGATGCTTCTACAATGAGCAGTTCTTC.

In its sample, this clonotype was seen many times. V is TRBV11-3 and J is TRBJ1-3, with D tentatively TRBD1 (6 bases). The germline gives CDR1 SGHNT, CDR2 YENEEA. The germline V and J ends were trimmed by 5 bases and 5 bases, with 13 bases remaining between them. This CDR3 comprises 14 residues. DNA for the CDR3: TGTGCCAGCAGCAGTTCACAGGGCAGAAACACCATATATTTT. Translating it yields CASSSSQGRNTIYF. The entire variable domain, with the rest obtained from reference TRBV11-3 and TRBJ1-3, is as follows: EAGVVQSPRYKIIEKKQPVAFWCNPISGHNTLYWYLQNLGQGPELLIRYENEEAVDDSQLPKDRFSAERLKGVDSTLKIQPAELGDSAVYLCASSSSQGRNTIYFGEGSWLTVV.

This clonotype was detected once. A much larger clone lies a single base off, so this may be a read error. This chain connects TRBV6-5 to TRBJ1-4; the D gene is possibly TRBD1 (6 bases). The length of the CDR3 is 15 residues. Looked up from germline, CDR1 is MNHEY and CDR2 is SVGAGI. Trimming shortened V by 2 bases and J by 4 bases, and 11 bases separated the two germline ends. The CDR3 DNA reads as TGTGCCAGCAGTTACGGGGGCCTAATTAATGAAAAACTGTTTTTT. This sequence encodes CASSYGGLINEKLFF.

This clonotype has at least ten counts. The CDR3 DNA is TGTGCCAGCCAGGTACAGGGTTGGGAGACCCAGTACTTC. Its translation: CASQVQGWETQYF. The J gene is TRBJ2-5, the V gene TRBV2, with a possible D match to TRBD1 (6 bases). CDR1 and CDR2 (germline): SNHLY, FYNNEI. The CDR3 consists of 13 residues. Trimming took 8 bases from V and 5 from J, leaving 15 bases between them.